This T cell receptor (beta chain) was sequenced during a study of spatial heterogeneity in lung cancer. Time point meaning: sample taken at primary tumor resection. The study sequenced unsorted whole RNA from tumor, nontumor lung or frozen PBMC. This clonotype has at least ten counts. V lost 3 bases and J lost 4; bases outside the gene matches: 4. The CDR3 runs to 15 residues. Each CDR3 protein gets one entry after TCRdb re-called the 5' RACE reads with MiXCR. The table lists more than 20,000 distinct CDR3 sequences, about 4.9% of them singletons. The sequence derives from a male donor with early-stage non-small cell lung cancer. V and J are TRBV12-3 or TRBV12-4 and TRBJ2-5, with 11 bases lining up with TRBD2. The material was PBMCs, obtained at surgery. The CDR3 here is CASSFSGGAGETQYF. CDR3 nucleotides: TGTGCCAGCAGTTTTAGCGGGGGGGCCGGAGAGACCCAGTACTTC.